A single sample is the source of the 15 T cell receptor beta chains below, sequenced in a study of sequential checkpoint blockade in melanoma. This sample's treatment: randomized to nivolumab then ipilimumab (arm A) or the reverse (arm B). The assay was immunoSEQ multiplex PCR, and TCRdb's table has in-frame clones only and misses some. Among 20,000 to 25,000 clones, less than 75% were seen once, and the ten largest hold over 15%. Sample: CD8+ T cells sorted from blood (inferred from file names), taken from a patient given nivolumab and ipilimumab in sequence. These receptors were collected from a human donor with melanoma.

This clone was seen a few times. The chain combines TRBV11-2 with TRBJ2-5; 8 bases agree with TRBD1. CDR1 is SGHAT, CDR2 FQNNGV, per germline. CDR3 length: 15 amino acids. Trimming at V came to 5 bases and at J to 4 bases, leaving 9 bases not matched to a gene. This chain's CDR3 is CASSQNQGALETQYF. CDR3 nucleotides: TGTGCCAGCAGCCAGAATCAGGGGGCATTAGAGACCCAGTACTTC.

The CDR3 nucleotides are TGCGCCAGCAGCCAAGATGAGATCTATGGCTACACCTTC. The encoded protein is CASSQDEIYGYTF. J is TRBJ1-2 and V is TRBV4-3, with no clear D. Trimming shortened V by 0 bases and J by 4 bases, and 6 bases separated the two germline ends. The germline V gene has CDR1 LGHNA and CDR2 YSLEER. The CDR3 loop spans 13 amino acids.

CDR3 protein: CATRDSSGELFF. In DNA form, the CDR3 reads TGTGCCACCAGGGACAGTTCCGGGGAGCTGTTTTTT. This rearrangement joins TRBV6-6 to TRBJ2-2, with TRBD1 matching 7 bases. CDR1 and CDR2 (germline): MNHNY, SVGAGI (reference sequence). The CDR3 contains 12 residues. J was trimmed by 6 bases and V by 10 bases; bases with no gene match: 5.

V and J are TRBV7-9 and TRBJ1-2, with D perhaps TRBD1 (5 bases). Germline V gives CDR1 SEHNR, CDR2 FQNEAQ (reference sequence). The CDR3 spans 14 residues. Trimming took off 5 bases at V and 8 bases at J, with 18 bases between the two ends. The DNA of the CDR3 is TGTGCCAGCAGCCCACAGGAGTCCCAGGCGGGCTACACCTTC. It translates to CASSPQESQAGYTF.

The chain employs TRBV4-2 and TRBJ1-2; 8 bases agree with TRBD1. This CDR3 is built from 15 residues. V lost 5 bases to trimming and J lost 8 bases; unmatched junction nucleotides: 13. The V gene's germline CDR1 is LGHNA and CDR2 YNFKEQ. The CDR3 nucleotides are TGTGCCAGCAGCAACGGACAGGGAGGCATGGTCGGCTACACCTTC. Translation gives CASSNGQGGMVGYTF.

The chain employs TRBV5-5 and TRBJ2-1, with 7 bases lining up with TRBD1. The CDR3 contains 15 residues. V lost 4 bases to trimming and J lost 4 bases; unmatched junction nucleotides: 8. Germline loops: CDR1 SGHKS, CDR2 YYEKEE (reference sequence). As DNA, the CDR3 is TGTGCCAGCAGCCCCGGGACAGCCCTGTACAATGAGCAGTTCTTC. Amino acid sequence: CASSPGTALYNEQFF.

This CDR3 is CASRDRGLEAFF. The CDR3 DNA follows: TGTGCCAGCCGGGACAGGGGACTAGAAGCTTTCTTT. This chain joins TRBV6-1 and TRBJ1-1, with 10 bases matching TRBD1. Trimming at V came to 8 bases and at J to 8 bases, leaving 5 bases not matched to a gene. CDR1 MNHNS and CDR2 SASEGT come from the germline V gene. The CDR3 contains 12 residues.

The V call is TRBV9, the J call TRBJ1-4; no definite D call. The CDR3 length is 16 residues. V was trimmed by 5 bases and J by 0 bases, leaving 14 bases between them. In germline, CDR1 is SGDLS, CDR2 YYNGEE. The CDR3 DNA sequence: TGTGCCAGCAGTCTTGGGAGTCATGCAACTAATGAAAAACTGTTTTTT. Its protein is CASSLGSHATNEKLFF. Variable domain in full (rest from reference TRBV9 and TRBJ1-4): DSGVTQTPKHLITATGQRVTLRCSPRSGDLSVYWYQQSLDQGLQFLIQYYNGEERAKGNILERFSAQQFPDLHSELNLSSLELGDSALYFCASSLGSHATNEKLFFGSGTQLSVL.

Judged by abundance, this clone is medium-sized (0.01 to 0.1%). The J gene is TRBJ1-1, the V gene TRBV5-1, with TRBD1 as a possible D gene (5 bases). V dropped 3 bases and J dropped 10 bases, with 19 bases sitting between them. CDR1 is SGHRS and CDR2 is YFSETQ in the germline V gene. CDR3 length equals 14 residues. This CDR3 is CASSYYILPGRAFF. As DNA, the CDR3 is TGCGCCAGCAGCTACTACATCCTCCCAGGGCGAGCTTTCTTT.

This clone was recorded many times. The CDR3 DNA reads as TGTGCCAGCAGCCCCCGGGAGAACTACGAGCAGTACGTC. Protein sequence: CASSPRENYEQYV. This rearrangement joins TRBV5-4 to TRBJ2-7, with D maybe TRBD2 (6 bases). CDR3 length: 13 amino acids. The ends were cut back, 4 bases at V and 3 bases at J, with 11 bases in the middle. Germline V gene sequence: CDR1 SGHNT, CDR2 YYREEE (reference sequence).

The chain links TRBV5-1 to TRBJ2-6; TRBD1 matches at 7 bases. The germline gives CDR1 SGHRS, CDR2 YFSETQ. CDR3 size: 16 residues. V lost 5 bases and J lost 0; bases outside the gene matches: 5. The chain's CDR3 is CASSQGVSSGANVLTF. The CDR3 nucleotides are TGCGCCAGCAGTCAGGGGGTAAGCTCTGGGGCCAACGTCCTGACTTTC.

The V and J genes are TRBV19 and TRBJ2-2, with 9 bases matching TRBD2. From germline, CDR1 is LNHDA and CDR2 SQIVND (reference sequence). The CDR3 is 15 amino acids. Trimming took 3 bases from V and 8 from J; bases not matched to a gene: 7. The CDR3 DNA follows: TGTGCCAGTAGTATGCGGGGGGGCCGAGCTGGGGAGCTGTTTTTT. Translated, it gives CASSMRGGRAGELFF. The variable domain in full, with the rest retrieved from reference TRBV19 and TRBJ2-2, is DGGITQSPKYLFRKEGQNVTLSCEQNLNHDAMYWYRQDPGQGLRLIYYSQIVNDFQKGDIAEGYSVSREKKESFPLTVTSAQKNPTAFYLCASSMRGGRAGELFFGEGSRLTVL.

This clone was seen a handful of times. CDR3 residues: CASSSTGTGGFSGANVLTF. CDR3 nucleotides: TGTGCCAGCAGTTCGACCGGGACAGGGGGTTTCTCTGGGGCCAACGTCCTGACTTTC. This chain uses TRBV28 with TRBJ2-6; 11 positions agree with TRBD1. The CDR3 consists of 19 residues. The germline CDR1 and CDR2 sequences are MDHEN and SYDVKM. V dropped 4 bases and J dropped 0; count of bases not matched to a gene: 8.

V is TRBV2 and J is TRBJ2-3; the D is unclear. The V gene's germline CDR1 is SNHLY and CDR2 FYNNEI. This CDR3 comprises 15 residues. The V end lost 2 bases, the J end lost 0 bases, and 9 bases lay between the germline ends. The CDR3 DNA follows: TGTGCCAGCAGTGAAAAAATTCCTAGCACAGATACGCAGTATTTT. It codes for CASSEKIPSTDTQYF.

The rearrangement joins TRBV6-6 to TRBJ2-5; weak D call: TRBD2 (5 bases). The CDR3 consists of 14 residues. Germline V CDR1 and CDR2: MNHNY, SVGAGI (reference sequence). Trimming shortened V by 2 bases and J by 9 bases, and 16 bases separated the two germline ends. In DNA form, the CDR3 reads TGTGCCAGCAGTTACGAGACACCCAGGAGGCCCCAGTACTTC. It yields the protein CASSYETPRRPQYF.